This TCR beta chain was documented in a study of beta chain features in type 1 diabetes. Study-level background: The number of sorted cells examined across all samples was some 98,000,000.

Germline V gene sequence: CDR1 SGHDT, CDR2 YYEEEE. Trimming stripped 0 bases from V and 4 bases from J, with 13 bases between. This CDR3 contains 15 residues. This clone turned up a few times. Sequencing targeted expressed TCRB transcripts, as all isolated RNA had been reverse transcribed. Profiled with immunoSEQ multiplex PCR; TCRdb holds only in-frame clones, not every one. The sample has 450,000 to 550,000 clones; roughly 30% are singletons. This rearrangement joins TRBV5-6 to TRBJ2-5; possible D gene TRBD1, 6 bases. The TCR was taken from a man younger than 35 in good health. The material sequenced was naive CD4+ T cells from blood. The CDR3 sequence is CASSLAGGRGETQYF. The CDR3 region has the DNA TGTGCCAGCAGCTTGGCCGGTGGCAGGGGAGAGACCCAGTACTTC.